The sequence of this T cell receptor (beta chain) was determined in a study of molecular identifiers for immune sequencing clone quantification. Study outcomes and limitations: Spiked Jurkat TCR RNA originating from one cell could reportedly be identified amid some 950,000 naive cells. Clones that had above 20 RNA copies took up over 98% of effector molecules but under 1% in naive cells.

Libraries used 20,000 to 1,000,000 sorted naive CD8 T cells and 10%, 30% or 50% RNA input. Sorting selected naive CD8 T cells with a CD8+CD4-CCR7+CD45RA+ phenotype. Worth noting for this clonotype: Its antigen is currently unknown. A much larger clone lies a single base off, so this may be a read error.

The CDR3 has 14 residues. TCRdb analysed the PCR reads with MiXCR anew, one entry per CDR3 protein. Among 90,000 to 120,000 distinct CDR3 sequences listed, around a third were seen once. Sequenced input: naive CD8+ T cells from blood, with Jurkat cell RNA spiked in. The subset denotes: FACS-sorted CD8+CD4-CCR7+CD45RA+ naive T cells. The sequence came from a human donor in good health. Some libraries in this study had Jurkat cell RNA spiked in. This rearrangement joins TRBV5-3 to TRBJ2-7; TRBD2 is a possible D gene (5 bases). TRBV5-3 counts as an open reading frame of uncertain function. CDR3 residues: CASSLMGDPYEQYF. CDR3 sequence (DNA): TGTGCCAGCAGCTTGATGGGAGACCCCTACGAGCAGTACTTC.